These T cell receptor beta chains were read from a single sample in a study of radiotherapy plus CTLA-4 blockade in lung cancer. Data came from immunoSEQ multiplex PCR; TCRdb stores just in-frame clones and leaves some out. The table records around 95,000 clones, about 83% of them present only once. The specimen was peripheral blood, collected from a patient treated with radiotherapy plus ipilimumab. Receptors were obtained from a human donor with non-small cell lung cancer who had stable disease on radiotherapy plus ipilimumab. Both conserved end residues are part of each CDR3. A D gene is named only where the DNA matches it firmly. Clone size is not always given. Where it is, it says once, few, many or a class for expanded clones.

CDR3aa: CASSLDAGNYGYTF
CDR3nt: TGTGCCAGCAGCTTAGATGCAGGCAACTATGGCTACACCTTC
abundance: NA
j_gene: TRBJ1-2
v_gene: TRBV11-2
d_gene: NA

CDR3aa: CASSSGLHEQYF
CDR3nt: TGTGCCAGCAGCTCCGGGCTTCACGAGCAGTACTTC
abundance: NA
j_gene: TRBJ2-7
v_gene: TRBV6-5
d_gene: NA

CDR3aa: CASSLGLAGGRITDTQYF
CDR3nt: TGTGCCAGCAGCTTAGGGTTAGCGGGGGGGCGGATCACAGATACGCAGTATTTT
abundance: NA
j_gene: TRBJ2-3
v_gene: TRBV11-2
d_gene: TRBD2

CDR3aa: CASSRWSQGGNTIYF
CDR3nt: TGTGCCAGCAGTCGATGGTCCCAGGGGGGAAACACCATATATTTT
abundance: NA
j_gene: TRBJ1-3
v_gene: TRBV6-1
d_gene: NA

CDR3aa: CASSERAGETQYF
CDR3nt: TGTGCCAGCAGTGAAAGGGCCGGCGAGACCCAGTACTTC
abundance: NA
j_gene: TRBJ2-5
v_gene: TRBV6-4
d_gene: NA

CDR3aa: CAWSVSDLDEQYF
CDR3nt: TGTGCCTGGAGTGTCTCGGATCTGGACGAGCAGTACTTC
abundance: once
j_gene: TRBJ2-7
v_gene: TRBV30
d_gene: NA

CDR3aa: CASSLAKINYGYTF
CDR3nt: TGTGCCAGCAGCTTGGCCAAGATTAACTATGGCTACACCTTC
abundance: NA
j_gene: TRBJ1-2
v_gene: TRBV5-6
d_gene: NA

CDR3aa: CASSVGRRAYEQYF
CDR3nt: TGTGCCAGCAGCGTAGGAAGGAGGGCCTACGAGCAGTACTTC
abundance: NA
j_gene: TRBJ2-7
v_gene: TRBV9
d_gene: NA

CDR3aa: CASSLEDLTIYF
CDR3nt: TGTGCCAGCAGCTTGGAGGACCTCACCATATATTTT
abundance: few
j_gene: TRBJ1-3
v_gene: TRBV5-5
d_gene: NA

CDR3aa: CASSLEPGRLQETQYF
CDR3nt: TGCGCCAGCAGCTTGGAACCGGGACGCCTACAAGAGACCCAGTACTTC
abundance: NA
j_gene: TRBJ2-5
v_gene: TRBV5-1
d_gene: NA

CDR3aa: CASSDGWAQETQYF
CDR3nt: TGTGCCAGCAGTGATGGTTGGGCACAAGAGACCCAGTACTTC
abundance: NA
j_gene: TRBJ2-5
v_gene: TRBV6-1
d_gene: NA

CDR3aa: CASLSYTEAFF
CDR3nt: TGTGCCAGCCTCTCTTACACTGAAGCTTTCTTT
abundance: NA
j_gene: TRBJ1-1
v_gene: TRBV2
d_gene: NA